The 28 T cell receptor beta chains presented below share a single source sample, sequenced in a study of Ad26.COV2.S vaccination and SARS-CoV-2 variants. Indicated treatment: around 19 received Ad26.COV2.S at low or high dose, single or two shots; about five received placebo; per-sample allocation not given. Material that was analyzed had been drawn on day 63 after the first vaccine or placebo injection. Assay used: immunoSEQ multiplex PCR; TCRdb lists only in-frame clones, some missing. The sample carries 300,000 to 500,000 clones, roughly nine tenths recorded once. The material sequenced was peripheral blood, taken in a trial of Ad26.COV2.S vaccine versus placebo. All receptors derive from a person aged 18-65 years who received the Ad26.COV2.S COVID-19 vaccine or a placebo.

CDR3 nucleotide sequence: TGTGCCAGCAGCTTAACCCCTGGACTAGTTGTTGGCACAGATACGCAGTATTTT. As protein: CASSLTPGLVVGTDTQYF. The chain combines TRBV13 with TRBJ2-3; 7 nucleotides match TRBD2. The CDR3 runs to 18 residues. Trimming removed 2 bases from V and 1 base from J; junction bases left unmatched: 12. From germline, CDR1 is PRHDT and CDR2 FYEKMQ (reference sequence). The variable domain in full, completed from reference TRBV13 and TRBJ2-3, reads AAGVIQSPRHLIKEKRETATLKCYPIPRHDTVYWYQQGPGQDPQFLISFYEKMQSDKGSIPDRFSAQQFSDYHSELNMSSLELGDSALYFCASSLTPGLVVGTDTQYFGPGTRLTVL.

The V call is TRBV14, the J call TRBJ1-6, with D uncertain. Germline values: CDR1 SGHDN, CDR2 FVKESK. The CDR3 spans 13 residues. Trimming stripped 4 bases from V and 7 bases from J, with 8 bases between. CDR3 protein: CASSPRLNSPLHF. In DNA form, the CDR3 reads TGTGCCAGCAGCCCACGATTGAATTCACCCCTCCACTTT.

This clone occurred once. The V gene is TRBV5-8, the J gene TRBJ1-2; D call uncertain. CDR3 size: 12 residues. V was shortened by 4 bases and J by 8 bases, with 12 bases between the two germline ends. Germline CDR1 SGHTS, CDR2 YDEGEE. CDR3 coding DNA: TGTGCCAGCAGCGATGTGATAATGGGCTACACCTTC. Protein: CASSDVIMGYTF.

The count of this clone is one. The chain couples TRBV10-3 to TRBJ2-5, with TRBD1 matching over 7 bases. Germline V gene sequence: CDR1 ENHRY, CDR2 SYGVKD. J was trimmed by 7 bases and V by 0 bases; bases with no gene match: 11. This CDR3 is built from 16 residues. This CDR3 is CAISESVLRGPWTQYF. The CDR3 nucleotides read TGTGCCATCAGTGAGTCGGTTTTGAGGGGGCCGTGGACCCAGTACTTC.

The J gene is TRBJ1-4, the V gene TRBV11-2; 7 bases are a match to TRBD1. The junction had 6 bases not matched to a gene; V was cut back by 5 bases and J by 6 bases. Per germline, CDR1 SGHAT and CDR2 FQNNGV. This CDR3 region has 14 residues. The CDR3 nucleotides are TGTGCCAGCAGCCGAGACAGGGTAGATGAAAAACTGTTTTTT. Its translation: CASSRDRVDEKLFF.

Details on this clone: At the DNA level, this CDR3 is encoded by other sequences in the same sample as well. The chain joins TRBV19 to TRBJ1-5; D unresolved. CDR3 length: 14 residues. CDR1 is LNHDA and CDR2 is SQIVND in the germline V gene (reference sequence). The V and J ends lost 0 bases and 0 bases respectively, with 3 bases between them. The CDR3 sequence is CASSIDRSNQPQHF. In DNA, the CDR3 is TGTGCCAGTAGTATAGACCGTAGCAATCAGCCCCAGCATTTT.

The gene calls are TRBV7-8 and TRBJ1-2, with D possibly matching TRBD1 (6 bases). This CDR3 comprises 14 residues. V lost 3 bases to trimming and J lost 4 bases, with 12 bases between them. Germline assignment: CDR1 SGHVS and CDR2 FQNEAQ. The CDR3 region is CASSFLTDSYGYTF. For the CDR3, the DNA is TGTGCCAGCAGCTTTCTAACGGACAGCTATGGCTACACCTTC.

The V call is TRBV2, the J call TRBJ1-4, with TRBD1 matching over 7 bases. Germline loops: CDR1 SNHLY, CDR2 FYNNEI. CDR3 length equals 14 residues. Unmatched junction bases numbered 4, after V lost 3 bases and J lost 6 bases. The CDR3 DNA sequence: TGTGCCAGCAGTGATACAGGGGATTATGAAAAACTGTTTTTT. It encodes CASSDTGDYEKLFF.

This CDR3 reads CASSQGRMNTEAFF. The CDR3 DNA reads as TGTGCCAGCAGCCAGGGACGGATGAACACTGAAGCTTTCTTT. The rearrangement joins TRBV3-1 (or the pseudogene TRBV3-2) to TRBJ1-1, with D possibly TRBD1 on 5 matching bases. The CDR3 runs to 14 residues. Germline V gene sequence: CDR1 LGHDT, CDR2 YNNKEL (reference sequence). Trimming left V 3 bases short and J 0 bases short, with 8 bases between.

In its sample, this clone was seen once. This chain connects TRBV9 to TRBJ2-7; D remains ambiguous. Trimming stripped 4 bases from V and 2 bases from J, with 13 bases between. This CDR3 has 14 amino acids. CDR1 is SGDLS, CDR2 YYNGEE, per germline. CDR3 sequence (DNA): TGTGCCAGCAGCCTAACCGCCGAGACCTACGAGCAGTACTTC. It translates to CASSLTAETYEQYF.

The V call is TRBV7-9, the J call TRBJ2-5, with a weak D call TRBD2 (6 bases). CDR1 and CDR2 from the germline V gene are SEHNR and FQNEAQ (reference sequence). The V end was cut by 4 bases, the J end by 4 bases, with 16 bases between. This CDR3 comprises 15 residues. The CDR3 sequence is CASSSTGSSGETQYF. Here the CDR3 DNA reads TGTGCCAGCAGCTCTACCGGGAGCAGCGGAGAGACCCAGTACTTC.

V gene TRBV14 combines with J gene TRBJ1-2, with 7 bases lining up with TRBD1. The V segment lost 4 bases and the J segment 8 bases; nucleotides outside the gene matches: 10. Germline V CDR1 and CDR2: SGHDN, FVKESK. The CDR3 covers 14 residues. The DNA for the CDR3 is TGTGCCAGCAGCCGCATGACAGGGACGCGAGGCTACACCTTC. As protein: CASSRMTGTRGYTF.

This chain connects TRBV5-4 to TRBJ2-3; TRBD2 aligns across 10 bases. Germline V lookup: CDR1 SGHNT, CDR2 YYREEE (reference sequence). The CDR3 length is 13 residues. CDR3 in DNA: TGTGCAAGCCGAGCGGGGGGGGCAGATACGCAGTATTTT. Translation gives CASRAGGADTQYF.

The chain is built from TRBV21-1 and TRBJ1-2; the D segment call TRBD1 is taken from the table without a DNA check. TRBV21-1 is a known pseudogene. The CDR3 runs to 16 residues. CDR3 sequence reads: CASSKEGDRGAGGYTF. CDR3 nucleotide sequence: TGTGCCAGCAGCAAAGAGGGGGACAGGGGAGCTGGTGGCTACACCTTC.

This clone was recorded once. This chain joins TRBV15 and TRBJ2-3, with TRBD2 as a possible D gene (7 bases). The CDR3 sequence is 13 residues long. V gave up 6 bases and J gave up 2 bases, with 9 bases separating them. Looked up from germline, CDR1 is LNHNV and CDR2 is YYDKDF (reference sequence). CDR3 loop: CATRGGPTDTQYF. The CDR3 bases are TGTGCCACCAGGGGGGGGCCCACAGATACGCAGTATTTT.

This chain connects TRBV6-1 to TRBJ2-7; possibly TRBD2 for D (6 bases). The CDR3 extends over 15 amino acids. Germline V lookup: CDR1 MNHNS, CDR2 SASEGT. V was cut by 2 bases and J by 3 bases, with 14 bases left in between. The CDR3 sequence: CASSEWEEGGYEQYF. As DNA, the CDR3 is TGTGCCAGCAGTGAATGGGAGGAGGGAGGCTACGAGCAGTACTTC.

The V and J genes are TRBV7-8 and TRBJ2-7, with D tentatively TRBD1 (6 bases). The V gene lost 5 bases and the J gene lost 3 bases, with 14 bases spanning the gap. The CDR3 extends over 14 amino acids. The germline V gene encodes CDR1 SGHVS and CDR2 FQNEAQ. Here the CDR3 reads CASSLGGQSYEQYF. The CDR3, as DNA: TGTGCCAGCAGCCTGGGCGGACAGAGCTACGAGCAGTACTTC. Complete variable domain (other parts from reference TRBV7-8 and TRBJ2-7): GAGVSQSPRYKVAKRGQDVALRCDPISGHVSLFWYQQALGQGPEFLTYFQNEAQLDKSGLPSDRFFAERPEGSVSTLKIQRTQQEDSAVYLCASSLGGQSYEQYFGPGTRLTVT.

The rearrangement joins TRBV20-1 to TRBJ1-1, with D maybe TRBD1 (5 bases). V was cut by 3 bases and J by 4 bases, with 15 bases left in between. CDR3 length equals 14 residues. Per germline, CDR1 DFQATT and CDR2 SNEGSKA (reference sequence). The CDR3 sequence is CSASLGLLFTEAFF. The CDR3 DNA reads TGCAGTGCTAGTCTGGGACTTCTTTTCACTGAAGCTTTCTTT.

The chain links TRBV4-2 to TRBJ2-4; tentative D call: TRBD2 (5 bases). This CDR3 is 17 amino acids long. Trimming pared 4 bases from V and 0 bases from J, leaving 16 bases between. Germline lookup yields CDR1 LGHNA and CDR2 YNFKEQ. The CDR3 sequence is CASSLSAGGEAKNIQYF. The CDR3 DNA reads as TGTGCCAGCAGCCTCTCGGCGGGCGGCGAAGCCAAAAACATTCAGTACTTC.

For the CDR3, the DNA is TGTGCCAGTAGTATACAAGGTAACGAGCAGTACTTC. Its translation is CASSIQGNEQYF. The chain joins TRBV19 to TRBJ2-7, with D unclear. Per germline, CDR1 LNHDA and CDR2 SQIVND (reference sequence). The V end lost 2 bases, the J end lost 5 bases, and 7 bases lay between the germline ends. CDR3 length: 12 amino acids. Looking up the rest from reference TRBV19 and TRBJ2-7 gives the full variable domain: DGGITQSPKYLFRKEGQNVTLSCEQNLNHDAMYWYRQDPGQGLRLIYYSQIVNDFQKGDIAEGYSVSREKKESFPLTVTSAQKNPTAFYLCASSIQGNEQYFGPGTRLTVT.

The chain joins TRBV18 to TRBJ1-1; the D is unclear. CDR3 length equals 14 residues. Germline V CDR1 and CDR2: KGHSH, LQKENI. V lost 4 bases to trimming and J lost 4 bases, with 13 bases between them. CDR3: CASSRSGVGTEAFF. CDR3 coding DNA: TGTGCCAGCTCACGCTCGGGTGTCGGCACTGAAGCTTTCTTT.

This clone was seen once. This chain uses TRBV7-6 with TRBJ1-3; possibly TRBD1 for D (5 bases). Germline CDR1 and CDR2: SGHVS and FNYEAQ. This CDR3 spans 15 amino acids. Trimming cost V 4 bases and J 2 bases, with 12 bases left between them. CDR3 DNA sequence: TGTGCCAGCAGCTCCGGGGCGGGGGCTGGAAACACCATATATTTT. This translates into CASSSGAGAGNTIYF.

The V gene is TRBV5-1, the J gene TRBJ1-1; D remains unclear. CDR1 is SGHRS and CDR2 is YFSETQ in the germline V gene. Trimming cost V 5 bases and J 3 bases, with 14 bases left between them. CDR3 length: 14 amino acids. The CDR3, as DNA: TGCGCCAGCAGTCAAGCATGGGGAGACACTGAAGCTTTCTTT. This encodes CASSQAWGDTEAFF.

Points on this clone: At the DNA level, this CDR3 is encoded by other sequences in the same sample as well. This chain links TRBV18 with TRBJ2-5; D call uncertain. The V gene lost 6 bases and the J gene lost 1 base, with 6 bases spanning the gap. This CDR3 is built from 12 residues. The germline gives CDR1 KGHSH, CDR2 LQKENI. The CDR3 loop is CASSPTQETQYF. In nucleotides, the CDR3 is TGTGCCAGCTCCCCTACCCAAGAGACCCAGTACTTC. The variable domain in full, with the rest retrieved from reference TRBV18 and TRBJ2-5, is NAGVMQNPRHLVRRRGQEARLRCSPMKGHSHVYWYRQLPEEGLKFMVYLQKENIIDESGMPKERFSAEFPKEGPSILRIQQVVRGDSAAYFCASSPTQETQYFGPGTRLLVL.

Here the CDR3 reads CAWSLLAGEGYTF. The CDR3 bases are TGTGCCTGGAGCCTACTAGCAGGGGAAGGCTACACCTTC. This sequence joins TRBV30 and TRBJ1-2, with D perhaps TRBD1 (6 bases). The CDR3 runs to 13 residues. Germline V gene lookup returns CDR1 GTSNPN and CDR2 SVGIG (reference sequence). Trimming took 3 bases from V and 8 from J, leaving 16 bases between them.

The genes are TRBV3-1 (or the pseudogene TRBV3-2) and TRBJ2-7, with TRBD2 matching over 11 bases. This CDR3 is built from 19 residues. J was trimmed by 4 bases and V by 0 bases; bases with no gene match: 14. CDR1 is LGHDT and CDR2 is YNNKEL in the germline V gene (reference sequence). The CDR3 protein is CASSQDDRLAGGPGYEQYF. The CDR3 DNA is TGTGCCAGCAGCCAAGATGATAGGCTAGCGGGGGGCCCCGGGTACGAGCAGTACTTC.

The count of this clone is one. The chain recombines TRBV6-6 with TRBJ2-3; perhaps TRBD1 as D (6 bases). Germline values: CDR1 MNHNY, CDR2 SVGAGI (reference sequence). CDR3 length: 15 residues. V shed 2 bases and J shed 1 base, with 10 bases lying between them. The CDR3 sequence: CASSYVRGRTDTQYF. The CDR3 DNA is TGTGCCAGCAGTTACGTCAGGGGACGCACAGATACGCAGTATTTT.

This clone was detected only once. V usage is TRBV5-1 and J usage is TRBJ2-2; D perhaps matches TRBD1 (5 bases). CDR1 SGHRS and CDR2 YFSETQ come from the germline V gene. V dropped 0 bases and J dropped 4 bases, with 13 bases sitting between them. The CDR3 totals 16 residues. DNA for the CDR3: TGCGCCAGCAGCTTGGATTTCTCAGGGTTCACCGGGGAGCTGTTTTTT. It specifies CASSLDFSGFTGELFF.